This record looks at one TCR beta chain sequence and its context. Its antigen is not identified. A read error may account for a junction end that differs from germline. This CDR3 has 15 residues. Germline V gene data show CDR1 as MDHEN and CDR2 as SYDVKM. These data are taken from a study of blood T cells in healthy people across ages. Study-level points and caveats: The fall in TCR beta diversity per million T cells was roughly linear with age.

A second PCR of about 7 to 11 cycles used a sample-barcoded 5' primer and a J-beta primer mix. TCRdb itself ran the 5' RACE reads through MiXCR, one entry per CDR3 protein. The repertoire has approximately 830,000 distinct CDR3 sequences, around 68% of them found once; the top ten carry 25% to 35%. The donors, healthy Caucasians from Russia, were aged roughly 6 to 100. Extracted total RNA amounted to at least 5.5 micrograms for each sample. Source material: blood. The chain links TRBV28 to TRBJ2-4; tentative D call: TRBD1 (6 bases). The DNA matches TRBJ2-7 better at its end, which makes the J call doubtful. The receptor was derived from a man in his thirties or forties in good health. For the CDR3, the DNA is TGTGCCGGCAGTTTAGACTCCGGCAGGGGAGTCGAGCAGTACTTC. Translation: CAGSLDSGRGVEQYF.